This is a list of T cell receptor beta chains from one sample in a study of neurological immune-mediated disorders. Using its own MiXCR run on the 5' RACE reads, TCRdb lists one record per CDR3 protein. The repertoire has 36,000 or so distinct CDR3 sequences, about 9.3% of them found once; the top ten carry about 7%. Sequencing was done on a sample of PBMCs. These receptors all come from a woman in her 30s with HTLV-1-associated myelopathy (HAM/TSP). Each CDR3 is given with its conserved first and last residue. Each record gives: D gene, V gene, clone size, J gene, CDR3 protein, CDR3 DNA. A D gene is named only where the DNA matches it firmly. Clone sizes are given selectively: once, few, many, or a class where the clone is expanded.

d_call: -; v_call: TRBV5-1; clone_size: many; j_call: TRBJ1-1; cdr3_aa: CASSSAASEAFF; cdr3_nt: TGCGCCAGCAGCTCGGCCGCATCGGAAGCTTTCTTT
d_call: TRBD2; v_call: TRBV29-1; clone_size: -; j_call: TRBJ2-3; cdr3_aa: CSVVGLAVVDTQYF; cdr3_nt: TGCAGCGTAGTGGGACTAGCGGTGGTAGATACGCAGTATTTT
d_call: TRBD2; v_call: TRBV7-8; clone_size: many; j_call: TRBJ2-1; cdr3_aa: CASSLEAGAAEQFF; cdr3_nt: TGTGCCAGCAGCTTAGAAGCGGGGGCGGCTGAGCAGTTCTTC
d_call: -; v_call: TRBV5-1; clone_size: many; j_call: TRBJ2-3; cdr3_aa: CASSSPDSTDTQYF; cdr3_nt: TGCGCCAGCAGCTCCCCGGACAGCACAGATACGCAGTATTTT
d_call: -; v_call: TRBV5-1; clone_size: many; j_call: TRBJ1-1; cdr3_aa: CASSWGRDPVNTEAFF; cdr3_nt: TGCGCCAGCAGCTGGGGCCGCGACCCAGTGAACACTGAAGCTTTCTTT
d_call: TRBD1; v_call: TRBV5-5; clone_size: many; j_call: TRBJ1-2; cdr3_aa: CASIFTGVMFNYGYTF; cdr3_nt: TGTGCCAGCATCTTTACAGGGGTGATGTTTAACTATGGCTACACCTTC
d_call: TRBD1; v_call: TRBV12-3/TRBV12-4; clone_size: many; j_call: TRBJ2-5; cdr3_aa: CASSSGQAVQETQYF; cdr3_nt: TGTGCCAGCAGCTCGGGACAGGCCGTCCAAGAGACCCAGTACTTC
d_call: -; v_call: TRBV5-1; clone_size: -; j_call: TRBJ2-2; cdr3_aa: CASSFYICSVRVNTGELFF; cdr3_nt: TGCGCCAGCAGCTTCTACATATGCAGTGTCAGGGTGAACACCGGGGAGCTGTTTTTT
d_call: -; v_call: TRBV20-1; clone_size: many; j_call: TRBJ1-1; cdr3_aa: CSASSQGTEAFF; cdr3_nt: TGCAGTGCTAGTTCCCAGGGCACTGAAGCTTTCTTT
d_call: -; v_call: TRBV7-8; clone_size: many; j_call: TRBJ1-1; cdr3_aa: CASTRGMNTEAFF; cdr3_nt: TGTGCCAGCACGAGGGGCATGAACACTGAAGCTTTCTTT
d_call: -; v_call: TRBV12-3/TRBV12-4; clone_size: many; j_call: TRBJ1-1; cdr3_aa: CASSWAGNTEAFF; cdr3_nt: TGTGCCAGCAGTTGGGCAGGTAACACTGAAGCTTTCTTT
d_call: TRBD1; v_call: TRBV7-2; clone_size: many; j_call: TRBJ1-5; cdr3_aa: CASSWTGSQKPQHF; cdr3_nt: TGTGCCAGCAGCTGGACAGGGTCCCAGAAGCCCCAGCATTTT
d_call: -; v_call: TRBV15; clone_size: many; j_call: TRBJ1-6; cdr3_aa: CATSRDLVAATNSPLHF; cdr3_nt: TGTGCCACCAGCAGAGATTTAGTGGCAGCTACAAATTCACCCCTCCACTTT
d_call: -; v_call: TRBV20-1; clone_size: many; j_call: TRBJ1-1; cdr3_aa: CSATNPGVGMNTEAFF; cdr3_nt: TGCAGTGCTACCAATCCAGGGGTCGGAATGAACACTGAAGCTTTCTTT
d_call: TRBD1; v_call: TRBV5-1; clone_size: many; j_call: TRBJ2-6; cdr3_aa: CASSPLWGTGGSGANVLTF; cdr3_nt: TGCGCCAGCAGCCCGCTTTGGGGGACAGGGGGCTCTGGGGCCAACGTCCTGACTTTC
d_call: TRBD1; v_call: TRBV20-1; clone_size: many; j_call: TRBJ2-1; cdr3_aa: CSASRDRGPNEQFF; cdr3_nt: TGCAGTGCCAGCCGGGACAGGGGCCCCAATGAGCAGTTCTTC
d_call: -; v_call: TRBV5-6; clone_size: many; j_call: TRBJ2-1; cdr3_aa: CASSNRGHTRSYNEQFF; cdr3_nt: TGTGCCAGCAGCAACCGGGGCCACACTCGCTCCTACAATGAGCAGTTCTTC
d_call: -; v_call: TRBV5-6; clone_size: many; j_call: TRBJ1-3; cdr3_aa: CASSLEPGDGNTIYF; cdr3_nt: TGTGCCAGCAGCTTGGAGCCAGGGGATGGAAACACCATATATTTT
d_call: TRBD1; v_call: TRBV29-1; clone_size: many; j_call: TRBJ2-2; cdr3_aa: CSIRSGTGNTGELFF; cdr3_nt: TGCAGCATTCGCAGTGGGACAGGGAACACCGGGGAGCTGTTTTTT